This is a list of T cell receptor beta chains from one sample in a study of blood T cell repertoires in COVID-19. The data were produced by immunoSEQ multiplex PCR, yet TCRdb's version contains in-frame clones alone and is incomplete. The table shows about 260,000 clones, with about nine tenths occurring only once. The sequenced sample consisted of peripheral blood. Source of these receptors: a woman aged 40 to 50 who had recovered from COVID-19. The CDR3 runs from the conserved cysteine through the conserved F or W. A D gene is named only where the DNA matches it firmly. Size is omitted from some rows. Given values are once, few, many or a class for expanded clones.

>TRBJ1-1|.|.|TRBV4-3
TGCGCCAGCAGCTGGACAGTTTACACTGAAGCTTTCTTT
CASSWTVYTEAFF
>TRBJ1-3|TRBD1|.|TRBV18
TGTGCCAGCTCACGACAGGGAGGTGCTGGAAACACCATATATTTT
CASSRQGGAGNTIYF
>TRBJ2-7|.|.|TRBV14
TGTGCCAGCAGCCCCCGAGTCTTCGGCGAGCAGTACTTC
CASSPRVFGEQYF
>TRBJ2-5|.|once|TRBV11-3
TGTGCCAGCAGCTTAGATCCTGAAGAGACCCAGTACTTC
CASSLDPEETQYF
>TRBJ1-1|.|.|TRBV11-1
TGTGCCAGCAGCTATTCAACCGCAGGGTACACTGAAGCTTTCTTT
CASSYSTAGYTEAFF
>TRBJ1-6|.|.|TRBV2
TGTGCCAGCAGTGAAGCTGATAGCACGGGAACGGCACCCCTCCACTTT
CASSEADSTGTAPLHF
>TRBJ1-1|TRBD1|.|TRBV25-1
TGTGCCAGCATTGGGACAGGGAGGGGAGCTGAAGCTTTCTTT
CASIGTGRGAEAFF
>TRBJ2-7|.|.|TRBV14
TGTGCCAGCAGCCAAGATCGACGGGGGTACGAGCAGTACTTC
CASSQDRRGYEQYF
>TRBJ1-2|.|.|TRBV28
TGTGCCAGCAGTTTGCTCAACTGGGGGGAGGATTTCTATGGCTACACCTTC
CASSLLNWGEDFYGYTF
>TRBJ1-4|.|.|TRBV7-2
TGTGCCAGCACCGTCAAGACGGGTAATGAAAAACTGTTTTTT
CASTVKTGNEKLFF
>TRBJ2-3|.|.|TRBV24-1
TGTGCCACCAGTGATCAAAGCACAGATACGCAGTATTTT
CATSDQSTDTQYF
>TRBJ1-1|.|.|TRBV5-1
TGCGCCAGCAGCTTGCAGATGAACACTGAAGCTTTCTTT
CASSLQMNTEAFF
>TRBJ2-7|.|.|TRBV18
TGTGCCAGCTCACCAACCCACGGCTCCTACGAGCAGTACTTC
CASSPTHGSYEQYF
>TRBJ2-2|.|.|TRBV27
TGTGCCAGCAGTCTCCAGGGATTTAACGGGGAGCTGTTTTTT
CASSLQGFNGELFF
>TRBJ1-2|.|.|TRBV4-2
TGTGCCAGCAGCCAAGATTCAAGAGCGGCTGGCTACACCTTC
CASSQDSRAAGYTF
>TRBJ1-3|.|medium-sized|TRBV7-9
TGTGCCAGCAGCTTTTGGACTGAAAGAAACACCATATATTTT
CASSFWTERNTIYF
>TRBJ1-2|TRBD1|.|TRBV6-5
TGTGCCAGCAGTCCTCCAACAGGGGGGCGCGGCTACACCTTC
CASSPPTGGRGYTF
>TRBJ1-2|TRBD1|few|TRBV6-5
TGTGCCAGCAGTCCCGACAGGGGTCTGCGGGGCTACACCTTC
CASSPDRGLRGYTF
>TRBJ2-2|.|.|TRBV20-1
TGCAGTGCTAGTCTGGCAGGGGACCGGGAGCTGTTTTTT
CSASLAGDRELFF
>TRBJ1-1|TRBD1|.|TRBV7-9
TGTGCCAGCAGCCCGGGACAGGGGCCCATGAACACTGAAGCTTTCTTT
CASSPGQGPMNTEAFF
>TRBJ1-6|.|.|TRBV5-1
TGCGCCAGCAGCTTAGGGGGCTCCTATAATTCACCCCTCCACTTT
CASSLGGSYNSPLHF
>TRBJ1-1|.|.|TRBV2
TGTGCCAGCCTACCCGGGGGAGCGGGGAACACTGAAGCTTTCTTT
CASLPGGAGNTEAFF
>TRBJ1-3|.|once|TRBV18
TGTGCCAGCTCACCGCAGAGCCAGGGGGGAAACACCATATATTTT
CASSPQSQGGNTIYF
>TRBJ2-5|TRBD2|once|TRBV13
TGTGCCAGCAGCCGCCCCCAGGGACTAGCGCAAGAGACCCAGTACTTC
CASSRPQGLAQETQYF